This T cell receptor beta chain was identified during a study of post-analysis software for immune sequencing data. Looking at the study overall: Patients with relapsing-remitting, secondary progressive and progressive-relapsing multiple sclerosis courses were all represented. Study observations and caveats: Patients had higher frequencies than controls of a handful of TRBV segments, including TRBV5-6, TRBV5-1 and TRBV20-1. There was significantly lower normalized Chao1 diversity in multiple sclerosis patients than in controls.

TCR beta cDNA libraries had unique molecular identifiers. MiXCR, applied by TCRdb to the PCR reads, yields one record per CDR3 protein. The sample has about 540,000 distinct CDR3 sequences, around 34% seen once. This clonotype came up a few times. Its matching antigen is unknown. Germline V lookup: CDR1 DFQATT, CDR2 SNEGSKA (reference sequence). The CDR3 runs to 13 residues. Sequencing input: blood. The TCR sequence derives from a girl aged 2-17 years with multiple sclerosis. This chain uses TRBV20-1 with TRBJ1-1, with D uncertain. CDR3: CSSRWGLNTEAFF. In DNA form, the CDR3 reads TGCAGCTCACGATGGGGATTGAACACTGAAGCTTTCTTT.